This T cell receptor beta chain is from a study of blood T cell repertoires in COVID-19. The repertoire was sequenced with immunoSEQ multiplex PCR; TCRdb's copy has only in-frame clones and lacks some. The sample lists about 140,000 clones; roughly 86% were seen once. Sample: peripheral blood. The receptor was derived from a man between 65 and 85 years old with acute or convalescent COVID-19.

The CDR3 reads CASSTMGASTPLHF. Written as DNA, the CDR3 is TGTGCCAGCAGCACCATGGGGGCAAGCACACCCCTCCACTTT. The rearrangement uses TRBV28 and TRBJ1-6; D possibly corresponds to TRBD1 (6 bases). Germline values: CDR1 MDHEN, CDR2 SYDVKM. The V gene lost 6 bases and the J gene lost 11 bases, with 17 bases spanning the gap. CDR3 length equals 14 residues.